This T cell receptor beta chain stems from a study of CD8 T cells in ankylosing spondylitis. With molecular barcodes, quantitative 5'-RACE was used to make the TCR beta libraries. TCRdb passed the 5' RACE reads through MiXCR, listing each CDR3 protein once. The sample lists about 400,000 distinct CDR3 sequences; 20% to 25% were seen once. As to this clonotype: The antigen is not known.

Study results and caveats: Reactive arthritis synovial fluid and blood were previously reported to contain some motif variants. Reported data indicate significant enrichment of disease-linked clones within matched ankylosing spondylitis synovial fluid. Made up of eight highly homologous variants, a TCR beta motif appeared characteristic of ankylosing spondylitis blood.

The sequence was obtained from a male donor with ankylosing spondylitis. Sequences were obtained from blood, either unsorted or a sorted T cell fraction (not recorded which).

The chain's CDR3 is CASSYSSRTPGSYEQYF. As DNA, the CDR3 is TGTGCCAGCAGTTACTCGAGTCGGACACCCGGTTCCTACGAGCAGTACTTC. The chain links TRBV6-5 to TRBJ2-7; possible D gene TRBD1, 5 bases. The CDR3 runs 17 residues. Germline loops: CDR1 MNHEY, CDR2 SVGAGI. V lost 0 bases and J 1 base, leaving 16 bases between the germline ends.